A single T cell receptor (beta chain) is shown here with its context. These data come from a study of shared clonotypes between healthy human individuals. TCRdb's copy holds only in-frame clones and misses some; the assay was immunoSEQ multiplex PCR. The profile shows millions of clones, 85% to 95% of them singletons. The CDR3 has 13 amino acids. Germline lookup yields CDR1 SQVTM and CDR2 ANQGSEA. V usage is TRBV29-1 and J usage is TRBJ2-5; 9 nucleotides agree with TRBD1. Gene TRBJ2-7 matches the end of the DNA better, so the J call may be wrong. Sequencing was carried out using naive CD4+ T cells from PBMCs. Stated subset: CD45RA+ positively selected. The TCR comes from a man aged 18-30 years in good health. Some clones in this sample may be carry-over from other donors' samples. The CDR3 loop is CSGTGQGQGEQYF. DNA of the CDR3: TGCAGCGGGACGGGACAGGGCCAAGGCGAGCAGTACTTC.